The clone carrying this TCR beta chain came up many times. Molecular barcoded adaptors covering alpha/delta and beta/gamma chains were used on around 400 ng RNA. TCRdb used MiXCR to reprocess the reads, holding one entry per CDR3 protein. The sample includes 42,000 or so distinct CDR3 sequences, roughly an eighth of them seen just once. This specimen belongs to a study of read filtering for tumor transcriptome and immune sequencing. Across the whole study: The cohort had about 16 men and approximately 13 women aged about 47 to 90, mean roughly 66 years. By R-ISS, stages I, II and III held about 8, 17 and 7 patients. Transcriptome libraries were built from DNase-treated RNA.

V gave up 8 bases and J gave up 7 bases; unmatched junction bases: 7. Germline values: CDR1 LGHDT, CDR2 YNNKEL (reference sequence). The CDR3 consists of 13 residues. This sequence was found in a donor older than 35 with multiple myeloma. The material sequenced was a population of CD138-negative cells sorted from bone marrow. The gene calls are TRBV3-1 and TRBJ2-2, with 7 bases that match TRBD2. The chain's CDR3 is CASLLRGNGELFF. Here the CDR3 DNA reads TGTGCCAGCCTCCTGCGGGGGAACGGGGAGCTGTTTTTT.